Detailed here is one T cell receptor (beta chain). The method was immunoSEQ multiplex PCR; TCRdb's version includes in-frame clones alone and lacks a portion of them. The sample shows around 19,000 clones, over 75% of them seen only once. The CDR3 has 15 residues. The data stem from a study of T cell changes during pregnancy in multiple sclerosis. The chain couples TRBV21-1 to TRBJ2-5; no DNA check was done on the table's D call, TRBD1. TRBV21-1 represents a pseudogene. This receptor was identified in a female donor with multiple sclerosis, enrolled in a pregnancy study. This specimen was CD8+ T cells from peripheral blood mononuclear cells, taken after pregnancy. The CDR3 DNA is TGTGCCAGCAGCAAAGAGGATCAGGGTTGGGAGACCCAGTACTTC. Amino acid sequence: CASSKEDQGWETQYF.